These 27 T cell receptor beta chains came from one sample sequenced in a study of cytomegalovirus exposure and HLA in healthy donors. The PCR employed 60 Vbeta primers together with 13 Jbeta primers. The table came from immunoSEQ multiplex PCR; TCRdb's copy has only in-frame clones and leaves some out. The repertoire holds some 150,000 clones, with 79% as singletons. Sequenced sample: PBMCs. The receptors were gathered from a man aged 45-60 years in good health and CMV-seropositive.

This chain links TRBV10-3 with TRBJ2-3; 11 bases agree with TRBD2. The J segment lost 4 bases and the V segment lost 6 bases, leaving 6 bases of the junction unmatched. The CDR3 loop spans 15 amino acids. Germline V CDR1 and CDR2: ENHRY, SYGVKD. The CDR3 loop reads CAISALAGVADTQYF. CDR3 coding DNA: TGTGCCATCAGCGCACTAGCGGGAGTCGCAGATACGCAGTATTTT.

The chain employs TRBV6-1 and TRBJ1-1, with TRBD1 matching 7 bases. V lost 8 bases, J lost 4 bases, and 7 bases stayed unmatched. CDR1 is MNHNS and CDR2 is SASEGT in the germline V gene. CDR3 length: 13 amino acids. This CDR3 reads CASFTGAGTEAFF. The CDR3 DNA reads TGTGCCAGCTTTACAGGGGCCGGCACTGAAGCTTTCTTT.

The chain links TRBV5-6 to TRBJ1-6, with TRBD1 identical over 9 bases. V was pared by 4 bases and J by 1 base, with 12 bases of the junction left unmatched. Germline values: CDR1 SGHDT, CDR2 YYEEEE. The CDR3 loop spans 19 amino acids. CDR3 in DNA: TGTGCCAGCAGCCTACATAATAGGGACAGGGAATCCTATAATTCACCCCTCCACTTT. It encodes CASSLHNRDRESYNSPLHF. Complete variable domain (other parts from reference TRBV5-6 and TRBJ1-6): DAGVTQSPTHLIKTRGQQVTLRCSPKSGHDTVSWYQQALGQGPQFIFQYYEEEERQRGNFPDRFSGHQFPNYSSELNVNALLLGDSALYLCASSLHNRDRESYNSPLHFGNGTRLTVT.

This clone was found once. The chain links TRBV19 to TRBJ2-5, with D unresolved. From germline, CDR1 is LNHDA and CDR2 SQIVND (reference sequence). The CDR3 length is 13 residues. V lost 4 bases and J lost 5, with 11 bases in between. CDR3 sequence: CASSSLGGETQYF. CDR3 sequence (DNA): TGTGCCAGTAGTAGTCTAGGTGGCGAGACCCAGTACTTC.

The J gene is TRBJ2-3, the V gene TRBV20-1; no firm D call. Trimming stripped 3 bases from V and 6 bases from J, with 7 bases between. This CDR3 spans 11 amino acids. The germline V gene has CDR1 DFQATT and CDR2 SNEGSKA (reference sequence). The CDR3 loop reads CSASIRDTQYF. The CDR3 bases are TGCAGTGCTAGTATCAGGGATACGCAGTATTTT.

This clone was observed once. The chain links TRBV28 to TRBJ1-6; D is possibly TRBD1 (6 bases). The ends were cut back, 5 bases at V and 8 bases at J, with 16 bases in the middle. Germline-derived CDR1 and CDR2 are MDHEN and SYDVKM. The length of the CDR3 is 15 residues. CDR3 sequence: CASSHYRARDSPLHF. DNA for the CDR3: TGTGCCAGCAGTCACTACAGGGCCCGGGATTCACCCCTCCACTTT. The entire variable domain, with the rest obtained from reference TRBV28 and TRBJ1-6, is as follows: DVKVTQSSRYLVKRTGEKVFLECVQDMDHENMFWYRQDPGLGLRLIYFSYDVKMKEKGDIPEGYSVSREKKERFSLILESASTNQTSMYLCASSHYRARDSPLHFGNGTRLTVT.

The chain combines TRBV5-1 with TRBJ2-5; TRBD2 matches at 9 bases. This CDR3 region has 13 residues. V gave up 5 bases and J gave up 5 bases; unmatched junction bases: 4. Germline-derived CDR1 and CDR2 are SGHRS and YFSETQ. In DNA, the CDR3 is TGCGCCAGCAGATATAGCGGGAGTGAGACCCAGTACTTC. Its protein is CASRYSGSETQYF. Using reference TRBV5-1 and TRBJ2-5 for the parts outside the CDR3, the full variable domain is KAGVTQTPRYLIKTRGQQVTLSCSPISGHRSVSWYQQTPGQGLQFLFEYFSETQRNKGNFPGRFSGRQFSNSRSEMNVSTLELGDSALYLCASRYSGSETQYFGPGTRLLVL.

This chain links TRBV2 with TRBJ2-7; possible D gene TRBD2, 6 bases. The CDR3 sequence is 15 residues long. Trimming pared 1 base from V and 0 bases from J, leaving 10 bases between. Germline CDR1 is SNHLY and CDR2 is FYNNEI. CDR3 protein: CASSEGYGSSYEQYF. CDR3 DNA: TGTGCCAGCAGTGAAGGATACGGGAGCTCCTACGAGCAGTACTTC.

This CDR3 reads CASSGIQPQHF. DNA for the CDR3: TGCGCCTCCTCAGGGATTCAGCCCCAGCATTTT. The chain links TRBV10-1 to TRBJ1-5; tentatively, D is TRBD1 (5 bases). The CDR3 is 11 amino acids. Germline CDR1 reads WNHNN; CDR2 reads SYGVQD (reference sequence). Deletions cut 11 bases from V and 6 bases from J, with 11 bases between.

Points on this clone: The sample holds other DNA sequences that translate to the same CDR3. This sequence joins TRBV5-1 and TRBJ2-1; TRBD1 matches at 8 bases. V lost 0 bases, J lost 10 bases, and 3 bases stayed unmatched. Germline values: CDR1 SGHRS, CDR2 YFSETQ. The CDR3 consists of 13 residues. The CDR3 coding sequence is TGCGCCAGCAGCTTGGGGCCAGGGGGCGAGCAGTTCTTC. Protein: CASSLGPGGEQFF. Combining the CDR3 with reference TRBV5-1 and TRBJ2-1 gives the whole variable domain KAGVTQTPRYLIKTRGQQVTLSCSPISGHRSVSWYQQTPGQGLQFLFEYFSETQRNKGNFPGRFSGRQFSNSRSEMNVSTLELGDSALYLCASSLGPGGEQFFGPGTRLTVL.

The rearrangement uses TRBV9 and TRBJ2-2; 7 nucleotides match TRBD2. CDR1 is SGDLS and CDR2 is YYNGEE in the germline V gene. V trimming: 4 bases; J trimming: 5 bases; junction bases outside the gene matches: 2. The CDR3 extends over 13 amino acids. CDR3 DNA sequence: TGTGCCAGCAGCTATAGCGGGACCGGGGAGCTGTTTTTT. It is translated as CASSYSGTGELFF. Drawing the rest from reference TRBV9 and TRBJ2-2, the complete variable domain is DSGVTQTPKHLITATGQRVTLRCSPRSGDLSVYWYQQSLDQGLQFLIQYYNGEERAKGNILERFSAQQFPDLHSELNLSSLELGDSALYFCASSYSGTGELFFGEGSRLTVL.

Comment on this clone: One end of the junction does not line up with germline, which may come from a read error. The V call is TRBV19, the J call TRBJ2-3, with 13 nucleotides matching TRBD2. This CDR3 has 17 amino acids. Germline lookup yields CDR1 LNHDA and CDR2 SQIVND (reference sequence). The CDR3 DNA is TGTGCCAGTAGTAGCGGACTAGCGGGAGTTTTCACAGGTACGCAGTATTTT. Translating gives CASSSGLAGVFTGTQYF.

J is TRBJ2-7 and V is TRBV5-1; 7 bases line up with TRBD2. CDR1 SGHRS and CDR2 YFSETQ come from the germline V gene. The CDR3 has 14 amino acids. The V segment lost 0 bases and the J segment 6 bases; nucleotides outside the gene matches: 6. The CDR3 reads CASSLGGSGLEQYF. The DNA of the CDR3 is TGCGCCAGCAGCTTGGGCGGGAGTGGTCTCGAGCAGTACTTC. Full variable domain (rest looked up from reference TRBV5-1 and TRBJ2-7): KAGVTQTPRYLIKTRGQQVTLSCSPISGHRSVSWYQQTPGQGLQFLFEYFSETQRNKGNFPGRFSGRQFSNSRSEMNVSTLELGDSALYLCASSLGGSGLEQYFGPGTRLTVT.

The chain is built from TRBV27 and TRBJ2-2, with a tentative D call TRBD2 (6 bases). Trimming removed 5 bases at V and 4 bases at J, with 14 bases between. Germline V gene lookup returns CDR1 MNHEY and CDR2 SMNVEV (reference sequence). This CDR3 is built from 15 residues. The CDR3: CASSPIGGSTGELFF. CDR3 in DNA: TGTGCCAGCAGTCCAATTGGGGGGAGCACCGGGGAGCTGTTTTTT.

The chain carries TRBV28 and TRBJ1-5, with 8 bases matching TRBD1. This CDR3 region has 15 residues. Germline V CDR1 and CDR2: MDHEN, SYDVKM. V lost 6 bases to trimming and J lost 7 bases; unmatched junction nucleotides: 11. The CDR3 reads CASSRTGILSQPQHF. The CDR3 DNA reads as TGTGCCAGCAGCCGGACAGGGATCCTGTCGCAGCCCCAGCATTTT. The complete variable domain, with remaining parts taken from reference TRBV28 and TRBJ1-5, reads DVKVTQSSRYLVKRTGEKVFLECVQDMDHENMFWYRQDPGLGLRLIYFSYDVKMKEKGDIPEGYSVSREKKERFSLILESASTNQTSMYLCASSRTGILSQPQHFGDGTRLSIL.

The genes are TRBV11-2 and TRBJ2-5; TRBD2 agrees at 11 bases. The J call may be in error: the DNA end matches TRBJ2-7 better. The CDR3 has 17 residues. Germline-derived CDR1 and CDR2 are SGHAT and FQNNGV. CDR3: CASSGGLAGARQYEQYF. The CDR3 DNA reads TGTGCCAGCAGCGGAGGACTAGCGGGCGCGAGACAATACGAGCAGTACTTC.

CDR3 loop: CASSSSDSQETQYF. As DNA, the CDR3 is TGCGCCAGCAGCTCTTCGGACAGTCAAGAGACCCAGTACTTC. V and J are TRBV5-1 and TRBJ2-5, with D tentatively TRBD1 (6 bases). V gave up 3 bases and J gave up 2 bases, with 11 bases separating them. Germline loops: CDR1 SGHRS, CDR2 YFSETQ. The CDR3 has 14 residues.

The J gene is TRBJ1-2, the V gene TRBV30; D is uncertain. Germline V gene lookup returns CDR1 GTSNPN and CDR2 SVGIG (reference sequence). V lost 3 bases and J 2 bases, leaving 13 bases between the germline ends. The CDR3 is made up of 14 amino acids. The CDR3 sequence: CAWRTGLHNYGYTF. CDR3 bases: TGTGCCTGGAGGACCGGACTCCACAACTATGGCTACACCTTC.

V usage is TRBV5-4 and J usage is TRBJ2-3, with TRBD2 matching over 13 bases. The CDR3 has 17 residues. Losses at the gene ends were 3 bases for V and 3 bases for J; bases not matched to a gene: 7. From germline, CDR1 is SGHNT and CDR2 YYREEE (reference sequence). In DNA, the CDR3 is TGTGCCAGCAGCTACCGACTAGCGGGGGGCCTAACAGATACGCAGTATTTT. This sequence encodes CASSYRLAGGLTDTQYF.

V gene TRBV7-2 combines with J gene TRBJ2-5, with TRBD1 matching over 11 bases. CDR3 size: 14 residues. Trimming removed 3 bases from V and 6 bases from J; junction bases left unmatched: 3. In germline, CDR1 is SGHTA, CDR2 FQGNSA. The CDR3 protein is CASSFGTGGQTQYF. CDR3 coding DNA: TGTGCCAGCAGCTTTGGGACAGGGGGGCAGACCCAGTACTTC.

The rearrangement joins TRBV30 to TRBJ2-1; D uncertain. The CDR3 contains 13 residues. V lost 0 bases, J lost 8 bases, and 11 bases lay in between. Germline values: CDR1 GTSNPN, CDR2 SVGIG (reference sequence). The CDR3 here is CAWSVSGWDEQFF. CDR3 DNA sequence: TGTGCCTGGAGTGTGTCCGGGTGGGATGAGCAGTTCTTC.

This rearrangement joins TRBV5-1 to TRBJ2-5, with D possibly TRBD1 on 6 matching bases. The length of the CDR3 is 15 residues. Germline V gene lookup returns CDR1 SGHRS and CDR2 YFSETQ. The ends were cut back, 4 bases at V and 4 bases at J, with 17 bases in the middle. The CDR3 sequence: CASSPDRYRAETQYF. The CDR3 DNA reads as TGCGCCAGCAGCCCGGACCGTTACAGGGCAGAGACCCAGTACTTC.

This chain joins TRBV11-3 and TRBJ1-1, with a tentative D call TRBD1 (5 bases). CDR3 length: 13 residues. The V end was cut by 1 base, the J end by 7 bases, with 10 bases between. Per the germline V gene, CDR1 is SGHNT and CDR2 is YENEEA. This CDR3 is CASSLGSDSEAFF. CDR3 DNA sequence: TGTGCCAGCAGCTTAGGATCAGACAGTGAAGCTTTCTTT. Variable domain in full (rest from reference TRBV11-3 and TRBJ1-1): EAGVVQSPRYKIIEKKQPVAFWCNPISGHNTLYWYLQNLGQGPELLIRYENEEAVDDSQLPKDRFSAERLKGVDSTLKIQPAELGDSAVYLCASSLGSDSEAFFGQGTRLTVV.

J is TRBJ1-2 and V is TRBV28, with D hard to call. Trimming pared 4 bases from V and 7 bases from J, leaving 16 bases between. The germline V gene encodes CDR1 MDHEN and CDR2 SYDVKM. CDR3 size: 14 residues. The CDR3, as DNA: TGTGCCAGCAGTTCTCCAGACTCGGTGGGTGGCTACACCTTC. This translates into CASSSPDSVGGYTF.

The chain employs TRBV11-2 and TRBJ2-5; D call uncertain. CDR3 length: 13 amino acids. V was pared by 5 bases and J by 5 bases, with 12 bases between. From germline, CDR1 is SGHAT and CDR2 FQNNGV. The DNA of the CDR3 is TGTGCCAGCAGCGGTGGGTCCGGGGAGACCCAGTACTTC. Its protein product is CASSGGSGETQYF.

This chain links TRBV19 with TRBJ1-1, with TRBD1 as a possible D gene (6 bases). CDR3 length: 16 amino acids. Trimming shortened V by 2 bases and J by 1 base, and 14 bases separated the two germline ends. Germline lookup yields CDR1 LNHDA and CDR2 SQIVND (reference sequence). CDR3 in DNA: TGTGCCAGTAGTATACCAAACCCGACAGGGAACACTGAAGCTTTCTTT. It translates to CASSIPNPTGNTEAFF. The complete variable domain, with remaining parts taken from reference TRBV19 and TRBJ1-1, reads DGGITQSPKYLFRKEGQNVTLSCEQNLNHDAMYWYRQDPGQGLRLIYYSQIVNDFQKGDIAEGYSVSREKKESFPLTVTSAQKNPTAFYLCASSIPNPTGNTEAFFGQGTRLTVV.

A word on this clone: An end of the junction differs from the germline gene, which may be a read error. The DNA of the CDR3 is TGTGCCATTACGGACAGGAGGGAGATCCAGTACTTC. Translated: CAITDRREIQYF. V usage is TRBV2 and J usage is TRBJ2-5; weak D call: TRBD1 (7 bases). Germline V CDR1 and CDR2: SNHLY, FYNNEI. The CDR3 runs 12 residues.